Listed here are 20 T cell receptor beta chains from one sample, sequenced in a study of T-cell memory formation after mild COVID-19. Via MiXCR, TCRdb re-called the 5' RACE reads, giving one row per CDR3 protein. This sample has about 310,000 distinct CDR3 sequences, with approximately 20% found just once. The sequenced sample was PBMCs or a T cell subset sorted from them (not recorded which). These receptors were collected from a man younger than 35 who had mild COVID-19 (a few samples of this study predate the infection). Cell type and time point are not known.

The V call is TRBV5-1, the J call TRBJ1-4, with 8 bases aligning to TRBD1. With V trimmed by 3 bases and J by 8 bases, 6 bases remained unmatched. Germline-derived CDR1 and CDR2 are SGHRS and YFSETQ. The CDR3 length is 14 residues. Here the CDR3 reads CASSSRGRREKLFF. The CDR3 coding sequence is TGCGCCAGCAGCTCCAGGGGGCGTCGGGAAAAACTGTTTTTT.

The rearrangement joins TRBV2 to TRBJ1-5; TRBD1 matches at 7 bases. V shed 8 bases and J 3 bases; nucleotides not matched to a gene: 10. The germline V gene has CDR1 SNHLY and CDR2 FYNNEI. CDR3 length equals 15 residues. CDR3 sequence: CASGDGTENNQPQHF. DNA of the CDR3: TGTGCCAGCGGCGACGGGACAGAGAACAATCAGCCCCAGCATTTT.

At least ten counts were recorded for this clonotype. Relative to the germline gene, one junction end is altered; a read error may explain this. The chain has TRBV5-1 and TRBJ2-5; tentatively, D is TRBD1 (6 bases). The CDR3 runs to 13 residues. The germline V gene has CDR1 SGHRS and CDR2 YFSETQ. CDR3 protein: CASSFQGQETQYF. DNA of the CDR3: TGTGCCAGCAGCTTCCAGGGGCAAGAGACCCAGTACTTC.

The chain has TRBV12-3 or TRBV12-4 and TRBJ1-1; D remains unclear. V was trimmed by 6 bases and J by 1 base, leaving 18 bases between them. The CDR3 is made up of 16 amino acids. CDR3 bases: TGTGCCAGCAGCCCAGGTAGCGGGAGAGGGAACACTGAAGCTTTCTTT. Translating gives CASSPGSGRGNTEAFF.

V gene TRBV19 combines with J gene TRBJ1-2, with D possibly being TRBD1 (5 bases). Trimming cost V 3 bases and J 1 base, with 12 bases left between them. This CDR3 has 15 amino acids. Germline V gene data show CDR1 as LNHDA and CDR2 as SQIVND (reference sequence). The CDR3 reads CASSMEGSLNYGYTF. CDR3 DNA: TGTGCCAGTAGTATGGAGGGGTCCCTTAACTATGGCTACACCTTC.

J is TRBJ2-2 and V is TRBV7-2, with a weak D call TRBD2 (5 bases). Germline CDR1 and CDR2: SGHTA and FQGNSA. V was shortened by 5 bases and J by 3 bases, with 10 bases between the two germline ends. The CDR3 is made up of 14 amino acids. The CDR3 sequence is CASSPRTDTGELFF. CDR3 bases: TGTGCCAGCAGCCCCAGGACTGACACCGGGGAGCTGTTTTTT.

The V gene is TRBV7-6, the J gene TRBJ2-7; D gene ambiguous. Between the trimmed V and J ends, which lost 5 bases and 2 bases, there was a span of 10 bases. Germline CDR1 and CDR2: SGHVS and FNYEAQ. This CDR3 spans 13 amino acids. The CDR3 nucleotides are TGTGCCAGCAGCGCTGGCCTTGCCTACGAGCAGTACTTC. Protein sequence: CASSAGLAYEQYF.

The chain uses TRBV13 and TRBJ2-1; D gene unclear. Germline values: CDR1 PRHDT, CDR2 FYEKMQ (reference sequence). CDR3 length: 13 residues. Trimming took 4 bases from V and 8 from J, leaving 12 bases between them. The chain's CDR3 is CASSYVQEDEQFF. The CDR3 DNA sequence: TGTGCCAGCAGCTACGTTCAGGAAGATGAGCAGTTCTTC.

This clonotype was found a few times. The chain links TRBV5-1 to TRBJ1-4, with TRBD1 identical over 7 bases. The ends lost 4 bases at V and 8 bases at J; junction bases unmatched: 11. Germline V CDR1 and CDR2: SGHRS, YFSETQ. The CDR3 loop spans 15 amino acids. CDR3 sequence: CASSPLTGIEEKLFF. The CDR3 DNA reads TGCGCCAGCAGCCCGCTGACAGGGATTGAGGAAAAACTGTTTTTT.

This clonotype was seen a few times. This chain uses TRBV7-2 with TRBJ1-5, with D unresolved. V was trimmed by 3 bases and J by 6 bases, leaving 6 bases between them. Per the germline V gene, CDR1 is SGHTA and CDR2 is FQGNSA. The CDR3 is made up of 12 amino acids. As DNA, the CDR3 is TGTGCCAGCAGCTTTCCTGGTCAGCCCCAGCATTTT. Translating it yields CASSFPGQPQHF.

The rearrangement joins TRBV5-1 to TRBJ2-3; possible D gene TRBD2, 6 bases. Deletions cut 2 bases from V and 9 bases from J, with 19 bases between. Germline V gene sequence: CDR1 SGHRS, CDR2 YFSETQ. The CDR3 is made up of 15 amino acids. CDR3 residues: CASSFSSAGRLTQYF. CDR3 nucleotides: TGCGCCAGCAGCTTCAGTTCTGCGGGGCGTCTAACGCAGTATTTT.

The CDR3 region is CASSINPGHGAKNIQYF. The CDR3 nucleotides read TGTGCCAGCAGCATCAATCCGGGACACGGAGCCAAAAACATTCAGTACTTC. V gene TRBV7-8 combines with J gene TRBJ2-4; a weak D match, TRBD1 (6 bases). The CDR3 extends over 17 amino acids. Trimming pared 5 bases from V and 0 bases from J, leaving 17 bases between. Germline V gives CDR1 SGHVS, CDR2 FQNEAQ. The full variable domain, in which reference TRBV7-8 and TRBJ2-4 provide the parts outside the CDR3, is GAGVSQSPRYKVAKRGQDVALRCDPISGHVSLFWYQQALGQGPEFLTYFQNEAQLDKSGLPSDRFFAERPEGSVSTLKIQRTQQEDSAVYLCASSINPGHGAKNIQYFGAGTRLSVL.

The V call is TRBV7-9, the J call TRBJ1-1; 9 nucleotides agree with TRBD1. The germline gives CDR1 SEHNR, CDR2 FQNEAQ (reference sequence). This CDR3 region has 13 residues. V shed 7 bases, J shed 5 bases, and the junction held 5 bases outside the gene matches. The CDR3 DNA follows: TGTGCCAGCACCGACAGGGGGAATACTGAAGCTTTCTTT. Its translation is CASTDRGNTEAFF.

The J gene is TRBJ2-1, the V gene TRBV5-4; 8 nucleotides match TRBD1. This CDR3 is 14 amino acids long. V dropped 4 bases and J dropped 5; count of bases not matched to a gene: 5. Per the germline V gene, CDR1 is SGHNT and CDR2 is YYREEE (reference sequence). CDR3 amino acids: CASSHGQGNNEQFF. The CDR3 nucleotides are TGTGCCAGCAGCCACGGACAGGGTAACAATGAGCAGTTCTTC. Full variable domain (remainder filled in from reference TRBV5-4 and TRBJ2-1): ETGVTQSPTHLIKTRGQQVTLRCSSQSGHNTVSWYQQALGQGPQFIFQYYREEENGRGNFPPRFSGLQFPNYSSELNVNALELDDSALYLCASSHGQGNNEQFFGPGTRLTVL.

Written as DNA, the CDR3 is TGCGCCAGCAGCCACCCAGCAGCGAGAAGGATGGGACAGGGTCCTCAAGAGACCCAGTACTTC. Its protein product is CASSHPAARRMGQGPQETQYF. The rearrangement uses TRBV4-1 and TRBJ2-5, with 9 bases fitting TRBD1. The J segment lost 2 bases and the V segment lost 3 bases, leaving 22 bases of the junction unmatched. CDR1 and CDR2 (germline): MGHRA, YSYEKL. CDR3 length: 21 residues.

The chain has TRBV29-1 and TRBJ1-1; possibly TRBD1 for D (5 bases). The CDR3 has 12 residues. The V and J ends lost 6 bases and 1 base respectively, with 9 bases between them. Per germline, CDR1 SQVTM and CDR2 ANQGSEA. This CDR3 reads CSVPGGNTEAFF. CDR3 sequence (DNA): TGCAGCGTCCCGGGGGGGAACACTGAAGCTTTCTTT.

In its sample, this clonotype was seen a few times. The chain combines TRBV12-3 or TRBV12-4 with TRBJ2-2; 8 nucleotides agree with TRBD1. There are 13 residues in the CDR3. Trimming took 6 bases from V and 6 from J; bases not matched to a gene: 3. The CDR3 nucleotides read TGTGCCAGCAGCTCGACAGGGGCCGGGGAGCTGTTTTTT. Its protein product is CASSSTGAGELFF.

Comments on this clonotype: A read error may account for a junction end that differs from germline. The chain links TRBV7-7 to TRBJ2-1, with 7 bases lining up with TRBD1. This CDR3 contains 14 residues. Germline CDR1 reads SSHAT; CDR2 reads FNYEAQ (reference sequence). The CDR3 is CASSLGGVGAEQFF. In DNA form, the CDR3 reads TGTGCTAGCAGCTTAGGGGGCGTCGGGGCTGAGCAGTTCTTC.

The gene calls are TRBV14 and TRBJ1-2; 7 bases agree with TRBD1. The germline V gene has CDR1 SGHDN and CDR2 FVKESK. CDR3 length equals 16 residues. The junction had 10 bases not matched to a gene; V was cut back by 6 bases and J by 0 bases. This CDR3 is CASSPEPGQPNYGYTF. The CDR3 DNA sequence: TGTGCCAGCAGTCCTGAACCGGGACAGCCTAACTATGGCTACACCTTC.

This clonotype was found a few times. The gene calls are TRBV7-6 and TRBJ1-3; TRBD1 agrees at 7 bases. The CDR3 loop spans 13 amino acids. Germline CDR1 reads SGHVS; CDR2 reads FNYEAQ. Germline trimming cut 6 bases from V and 4 bases from J; bases unmatched to any gene: 3. CDR3: CASRSGGGNTIYF. CDR3 coding DNA: TGTGCCAGCAGATCAGGGGGGGGAAACACCATATATTTT.